This T cell receptor (beta chain) appears in the sequencing data of a study of T-cell memory formation after mild COVID-19. Germline-derived CDR1 and CDR2 are SGHKS and YYEKEE (reference sequence). The CDR3 has 11 residues. Trimming cost V 5 bases and J 5 bases, with 7 bases left between them. This clonotype has more than one count but fewer than ten. No antigen is known for it. Findings and limits, study-wide: Nothing confirmed that second-wave clones peaking on day 37 were specific for SARS-CoV-2.

TCRdb reprocessed the 5' RACE reads with MiXCR, giving one entry per CDR3 protein. The table includes approximately 300,000 distinct CDR3 sequences, roughly 8.2% detected once. V and J are TRBV5-5 and TRBJ1-1; no reliable D call. Sequenced: PBMCs or a T cell subset sorted from them (not recorded which). This receptor was obtained from a man aged 18 to 29 who had mild COVID-19 (a few samples of this study predate the infection). Cell type and time point are not known. The CDR3 here is CASSLSTEAFF. CDR3 nucleotides: TGTGCCAGCAGTTTGTCGACTGAAGCTTTCTTT.